One and the same sample provided the 17 T cell receptor beta chains below, sequenced in a study of blood T cell repertoires in COVID-19 (dated by TCRdb to the early 2020s). Library method: the immunoSEQ multiplex PCR assay. The clones in this table, taken by TCRdb from immuneACCESS, are in-frame only. Not every clone is retained; where verified, under half of the shortfall comes from an unresolved V gene, and the cause of the rest is unknown. This sample lists approximately 260,000 clones; over 75% were detected once. The ten top clones hold 2% to 2.5% of the sample. The source material was peripheral blood. The receptors were sampled from a woman aged 35 to 49 who had recovered from COVID-19.

The gene calls are TRBV4-3 and TRBJ2-6; 7 positions agree with TRBD1. J gave up 3 bases and V 3 bases, and 5 bases lay outside the gene matches. The CDR3 sequence is 16 residues long. CDR1 and CDR2 from the germline V gene are LGHNA and YSLEER. DNA of the CDR3: TGCGCCAGCAGCCAGGAGACAGGGAGTGGGGCCAACGTCCTGACTTTC. Protein product: CASSQETGSGANVLTF.

The rearrangement joins TRBV27 to TRBJ2-7; TRBD1 matches 9 bases. Looked up from germline, CDR1 is MNHEY and CDR2 is SMNVEV (reference sequence). This CDR3 is built from 15 residues. V lost 2 bases to trimming and J lost 6 bases; unmatched junction nucleotides: 8. DNA of the CDR3: TGTGCCAGCAGTTTAACCCGGACAGGGGTTGTCGAGCAGTACTTC. Protein: CASSLTRTGVVEQYF.

The chain employs TRBV10-3 and TRBJ2-7; D possibly corresponds to TRBD1 (6 bases). Germline V gene data show CDR1 as ENHRY and CDR2 as SYGVKD. CDR3 length equals 12 residues. V was clipped by 10 bases and J by 1 base, with 11 bases between them. The CDR3 protein is CASTGTSYEQYF. DNA for the CDR3: TGTGCCAGCACCGGGACATCCTACGAGCAGTACTTC.

V and J are TRBV5-1 and TRBJ1-4, with TRBD1 as a possible D gene (6 bases). Deletions cut 3 bases from V and 0 bases from J, with 12 bases between. This CDR3 is built from 16 residues. CDR1 is SGHRS, CDR2 YFSETQ, per germline. CDR3 in amino acids: CASSYAQGPTNEKLFF. The CDR3 coding sequence is TGCGCCAGCAGCTATGCCCAGGGGCCAACTAATGAAAAACTGTTTTTT.

This clone showed up just a few times. The rearrangement links TRBV2 to TRBJ2-7; D call uncertain. This CDR3 region has 14 residues. V lost 3 bases, J lost 4 bases, and 13 bases lay in between. CDR1 and CDR2 (germline): SNHLY, FYNNEI. As DNA, the CDR3 is TGTGCCAGCAGTGAGACCGGGTCCCAGTACGAGCAGTACTTC. Translating it yields CASSETGSQYEQYF.

This rearrangement joins TRBV19 to TRBJ2-5, with D perhaps matching TRBD1 (6 bases). Germline CDR1 and CDR2: LNHDA and SQIVND (reference sequence). Trimming cost V 2 bases and J 1 base, with 8 bases left between them. CDR3 length equals 14 residues. In DNA, the CDR3 is TGTGCCAGTAGTATAACAGGGACCCAAGAGACCCAGTACTTC. Amino acids: CASSITGTQETQYF.

The rearrangement uses TRBV11-3 and TRBJ2-3; TRBD2 matches 10 bases. Trimming removed 4 bases from V and 3 bases from J; junction bases left unmatched: 10. The CDR3 totals 17 residues. Per germline, CDR1 SGHNT and CDR2 YENEEA. CDR3: CASSSPRLAGVTDTQYF. The CDR3 nucleotides are TGTGCCAGCAGCTCCCCTCGGCTAGCGGGGGTGACAGATACGCAGTATTTT.

The chain employs TRBV9 and TRBJ2-1; 8 bases agree with TRBD2. The CDR3 covers 15 residues. The J segment lost 8 bases and the V segment lost 4 bases, leaving 11 bases of the junction unmatched. CDR1 SGDLS and CDR2 YYNGEE come from the germline V gene. Here the CDR3 DNA reads TGTGCCAGCAGCTCGGGGGGGGCAGGCCCCTATGAGCAGTTCTTC. Translating it yields CASSSGGAGPYEQFF. Supplemented by reference TRBV9 and TRBJ2-1, the full variable domain reads DSGVTQTPKHLITATGQRVTLRCSPRSGDLSVYWYQQSLDQGLQFLIQYYNGEERAKGNILERFSAQQFPDLHSELNLSSLELGDSALYFCASSSGGAGPYEQFFGPGTRLTVL.

V gene TRBV4-3 combines with J gene TRBJ1-2; the D gene is possibly TRBD1 (5 bases). Germline V CDR1 and CDR2: LGHNA, YSLEER. V lost 4 bases to trimming and J lost 5 bases, with 11 bases between them. This CDR3 contains 13 residues. The CDR3 DNA is TGCGCCAGCAGCCGCGGGGGGGTTTATGGCTACACCTTC. Its translation: CASSRGGVYGYTF.

The rearrangement uses TRBV19 and TRBJ1-4; maybe TRBD1 (6 bases). V was shortened by 3 bases and J by 8 bases, with 13 bases between the two germline ends. CDR3 length: 14 amino acids. CDR1 and CDR2 (germline): LNHDA, SQIVND (reference sequence). CDR3 sequence reads: CASSIRDMAEKLFF. CDR3 nucleotides: TGTGCCAGTAGTATCCGGGACATGGCCGAAAAACTGTTTTTT.

This sequence joins TRBV2 and TRBJ1-6; D not resolved. In germline, CDR1 is SNHLY, CDR2 FYNNEI. The CDR3 runs 15 residues. The germline V and J ends were trimmed by 3 bases and 3 bases, with 9 bases remaining between them. The CDR3 region is CASSDPGYYNSPLHF. The CDR3 nucleotides read TGTGCCAGCAGTGATCCGGGGTACTATAATTCACCCCTCCACTTT. The full variable domain, rest sourced from reference TRBV2 and TRBJ1-6, is EPEVTQTPSHQVTQMGQEVILRCVPISNHLYFYWYRQILGQKVEFLVSFYNNEISEKSEIFDDQFSVERPDGSNFTLKIRSTKLEDSAMYFCASSDPGYYNSPLHFGNGTRLTVT.

This chain joins TRBV19 and TRBJ1-2, with D unresolved. Trimming took 0 bases from V and 1 from J, leaving 15 bases between them. Germline V gives CDR1 LNHDA, CDR2 SQIVND (reference sequence). The CDR3 has 17 residues. This chain's CDR3 is CASSIEEGRTYNYGYTF. CDR3 DNA: TGTGCCAGTAGTATAGAGGAGGGCAGGACTTATAACTATGGCTACACCTTC.

The genes are TRBV6-6 and TRBJ2-2, with 8 bases lining up with TRBD1. J gave up 5 bases and V 2 bases, and 4 bases lay outside the gene matches. Germline V gene sequence: CDR1 MNHNY, CDR2 SVGAGI (reference sequence). CDR3 length: 15 residues. This chain's CDR3 is CASSYPTGATGELFF. DNA of the CDR3: TGTGCCAGCAGTTACCCGACAGGGGCAACCGGGGAGCTGTTTTTT.

This clone has just one count. This sequence joins TRBV29-1 and TRBJ2-7, with TRBD2 identical over 12 bases. The CDR3 length is 13 residues. V lost 4 bases to trimming and J lost 3 bases; unmatched junction nucleotides: 1. Per germline, CDR1 SQVTM and CDR2 ANQGSEA. The CDR3 nucleotides are TGCAGCGTTGCTAGCGGGGGGGTCTACGAGCAGTACTTC. Translating it yields CSVASGGVYEQYF.

This clone was seen once. V gene TRBV11-2 combines with J gene TRBJ2-2; 7 positions match TRBD2. Trimming at V came to 1 base and at J to 3 bases, leaving 2 bases not matched to a gene. This CDR3 has 15 amino acids. In germline, CDR1 is SGHAT, CDR2 FQNNGV. This CDR3 reads CASSLGLADTGELFF. The CDR3 DNA follows: TGTGCCAGCAGCTTAGGGCTAGCGGACACCGGGGAGCTGTTTTTT.

The CDR3 spells CASSLQGANYGYTF. In DNA form, the CDR3 reads TGTGCCAGCAGCTTACAGGGGGCGAACTATGGCTACACCTTC. V gene TRBV7-9 combines with J gene TRBJ1-2; 8 bases map to TRBD1. The CDR3 loop spans 14 amino acids. Germline CDR1 reads SEHNR; CDR2 reads FQNEAQ (reference sequence). Germline trimming cut 2 bases from V and 2 bases from J; bases unmatched to any gene: 1.

The gene calls are TRBV6-2 or TRBV6-3 and TRBJ1-1; D unresolved. This CDR3 is built from 14 residues. V gave up 2 bases and J gave up 0 bases, with 7 bases separating them. Germline values: CDR1 MNHEY, CDR2 SVGEGT. DNA of the CDR3: TGTGCCAGCAGTTACGGAACAGTGAACACTGAAGCTTTCTTT. Translation: CASSYGTVNTEAFF.